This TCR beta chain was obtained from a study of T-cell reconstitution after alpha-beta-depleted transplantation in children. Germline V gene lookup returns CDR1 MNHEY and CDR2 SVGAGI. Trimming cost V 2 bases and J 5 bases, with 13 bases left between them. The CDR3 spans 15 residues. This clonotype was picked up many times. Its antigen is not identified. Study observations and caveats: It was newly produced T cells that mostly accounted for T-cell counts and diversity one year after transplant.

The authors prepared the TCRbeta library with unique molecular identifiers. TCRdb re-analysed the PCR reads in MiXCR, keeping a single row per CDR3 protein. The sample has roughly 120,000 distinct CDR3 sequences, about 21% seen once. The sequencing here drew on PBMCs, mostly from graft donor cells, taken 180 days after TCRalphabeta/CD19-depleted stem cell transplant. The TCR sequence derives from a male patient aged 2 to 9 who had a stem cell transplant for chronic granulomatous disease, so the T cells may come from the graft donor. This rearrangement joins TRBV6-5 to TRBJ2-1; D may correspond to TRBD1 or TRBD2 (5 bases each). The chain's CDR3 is CASSYVVGRDNEQFF. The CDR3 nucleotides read TGTGCCAGCAGTTACGTTGTGGGGCGGGACAATGAGCAGTTCTTC.